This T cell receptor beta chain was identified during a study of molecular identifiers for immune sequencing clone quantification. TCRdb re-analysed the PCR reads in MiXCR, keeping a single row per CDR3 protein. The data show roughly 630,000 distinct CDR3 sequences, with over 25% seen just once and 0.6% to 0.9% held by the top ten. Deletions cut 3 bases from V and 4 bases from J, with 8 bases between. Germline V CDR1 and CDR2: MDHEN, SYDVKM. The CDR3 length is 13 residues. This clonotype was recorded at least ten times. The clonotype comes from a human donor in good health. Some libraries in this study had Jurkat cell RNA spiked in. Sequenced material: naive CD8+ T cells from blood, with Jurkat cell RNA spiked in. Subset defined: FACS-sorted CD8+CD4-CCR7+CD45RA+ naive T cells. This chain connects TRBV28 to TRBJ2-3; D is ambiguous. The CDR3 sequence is CASSFFRSDTQYF. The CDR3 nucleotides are TGTGCCAGCAGTTTCTTTAGGTCAGATACGCAGTATTTT.